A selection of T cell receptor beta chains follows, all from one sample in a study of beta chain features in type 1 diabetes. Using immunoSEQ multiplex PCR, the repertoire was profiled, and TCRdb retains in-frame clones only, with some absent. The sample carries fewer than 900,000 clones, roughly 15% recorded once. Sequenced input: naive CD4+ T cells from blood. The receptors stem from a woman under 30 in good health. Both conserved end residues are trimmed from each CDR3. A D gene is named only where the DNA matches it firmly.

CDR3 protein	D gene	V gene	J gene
AKLAGGSTGELF	TRBD2	TRBV2	TRBJ2-2
ASSSGLAGNDSDTQY	TRBD2	TRBV28	TRBJ2-3
ASNRRDRPCNSRTSNQPQH	TRBD1	TRBV23-1	TRBJ1-5
ASSLIFWTGTTDTQY	TRBD1	TRBV7-2	TRBJ2-3
ASSQERGFVYGYT	NA	TRBV4-3	TRBJ1-2
ASSSNTEAF	NA	TRBV5-1	TRBJ1-1
ASSQSPGHEQY	NA	TRBV4-3	TRBJ2-7
ASTQTSGTGIQY	TRBD2	TRBV6-5	TRBJ2-4
ASSYGLAGNTGELF	TRBD2	TRBV6-5	TRBJ2-2
ASSEWVADTQY	NA	TRBV25-1	TRBJ2-3
ASSLGTGSTGELF	NA	TRBV11-2	TRBJ2-2
ASSLLTYYEQY	NA	TRBV6-6	TRBJ2-7
ASSPRRVNNEQF	NA	TRBV18	TRBJ2-1
ASSSRDNQPQH	NA	TRBV27	TRBJ1-5